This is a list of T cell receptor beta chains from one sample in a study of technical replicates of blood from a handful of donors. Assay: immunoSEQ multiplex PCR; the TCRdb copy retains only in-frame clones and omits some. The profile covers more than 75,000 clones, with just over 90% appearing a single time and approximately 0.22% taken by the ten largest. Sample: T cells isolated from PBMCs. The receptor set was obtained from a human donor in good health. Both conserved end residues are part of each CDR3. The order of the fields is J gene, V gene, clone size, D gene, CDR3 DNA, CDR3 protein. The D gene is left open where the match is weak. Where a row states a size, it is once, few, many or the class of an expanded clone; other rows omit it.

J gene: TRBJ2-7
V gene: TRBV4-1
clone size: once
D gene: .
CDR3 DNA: TGCGCCAGCAGCCAAGCCCTCCCGGGGAGCACGCACGAGCAGTACTTC
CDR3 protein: CASSQALPGSTHEQYF

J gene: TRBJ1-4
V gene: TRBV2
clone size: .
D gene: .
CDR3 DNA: TGTGCCAGCAAAGGGGTGAATGAAAAACTGTTTTTT
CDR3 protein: CASKGVNEKLFF

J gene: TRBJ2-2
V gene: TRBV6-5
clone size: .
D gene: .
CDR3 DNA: TGTGCCAGCAGGGCATTACCGAACACCGGGGAGCTGTTTTTT
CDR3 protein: CASRALPNTGELFF

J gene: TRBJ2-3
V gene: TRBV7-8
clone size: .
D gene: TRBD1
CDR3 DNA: TGTGCCAGCAGCTCTTCGACAGGGTGGGGCACAGATACGCAGTATTTT
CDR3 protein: CASSSSTGWGTDTQYF

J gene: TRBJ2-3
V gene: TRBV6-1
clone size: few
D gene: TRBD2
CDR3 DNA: TGTGCCAGCAGTGAAACCGGGGGGACGGGAACAGATACGCAGTATTTT
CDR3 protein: CASSETGGTGTDTQYF

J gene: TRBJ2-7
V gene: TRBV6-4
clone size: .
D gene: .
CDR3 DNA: TGTGCCAGCAGTCCCGACAGAACCTCCTACGAGCAGTACTTC
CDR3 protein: CASSPDRTSYEQYF

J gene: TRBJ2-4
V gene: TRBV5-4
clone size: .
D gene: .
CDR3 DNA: TGTGCCAGCAGCTTCCGAGACATTCAGTACTTC
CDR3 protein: CASSFRDIQYF

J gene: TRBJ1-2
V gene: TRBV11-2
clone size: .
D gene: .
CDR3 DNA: TGTGCCAGCAGCTTAGACAGGGGCGGCTACACCTTC
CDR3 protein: CASSLDRGGYTF

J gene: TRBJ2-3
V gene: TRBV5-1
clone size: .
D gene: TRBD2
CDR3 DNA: TGCGCCAGCAGCCCGGGACTAGCGGGAGCTGATACGCAGTATTTT
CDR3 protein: CASSPGLAGADTQYF

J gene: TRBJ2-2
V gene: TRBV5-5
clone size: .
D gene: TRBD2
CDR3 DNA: TGTGCCAGCAGGACCGGGACTAGCGTTCTGGGAGGGGAGCTGTTTTTT
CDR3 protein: CASRTGTSVLGGELFF

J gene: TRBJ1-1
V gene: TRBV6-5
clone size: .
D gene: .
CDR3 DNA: TGTGCCAGCAGGTTAGGTAGCTCAGCTTTCTTT
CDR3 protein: CASRLGSSAFF

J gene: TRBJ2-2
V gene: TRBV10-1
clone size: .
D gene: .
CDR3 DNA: TGCGCCAGCAGATCCCCTAACACCGGGGAGCTGTTTTTT
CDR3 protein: CASRSPNTGELFF

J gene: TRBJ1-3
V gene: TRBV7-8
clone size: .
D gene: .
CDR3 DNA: TGTGCCAGCAGCTATAAGACAGACTTCTCTGGAAACACCATATATTTT
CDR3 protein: CASSYKTDFSGNTIYF

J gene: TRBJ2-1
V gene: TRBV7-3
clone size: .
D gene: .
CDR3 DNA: TGTGCCAGCAGCCACTCCCAGGGGTACAATGAGCAGTTCTTC
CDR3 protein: CASSHSQGYNEQFF

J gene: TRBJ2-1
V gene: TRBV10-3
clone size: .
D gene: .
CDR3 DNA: TGTGCCATCAGTGATTGGGCAGGGACAAACAATGAGCAGTTCTTC
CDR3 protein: CAISDWAGTNNEQFF

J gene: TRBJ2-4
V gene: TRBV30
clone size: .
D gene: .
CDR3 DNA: TGTGCCTGGAGTAAGGGAGACTTAAACATTCAGTACTTC
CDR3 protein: CAWSKGDLNIQYF

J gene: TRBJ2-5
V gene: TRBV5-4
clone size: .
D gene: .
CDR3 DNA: TGTGCCGGGGGCGAAAGCGGAGAGACCCAGTACTTC
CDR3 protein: CAGGESGETQYF

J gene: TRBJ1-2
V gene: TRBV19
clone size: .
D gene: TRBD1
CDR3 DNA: TGTGCCAGTAATACAGGGGGCGGTAGCTATGGCTACACCTTC
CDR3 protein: CASNTGGGSYGYTF

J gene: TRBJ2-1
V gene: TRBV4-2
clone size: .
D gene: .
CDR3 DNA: TGTGCCAGCAGCCAAGGGAGGGAAAACAATGAGCAGTTCTTC
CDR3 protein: CASSQGRENNEQFF

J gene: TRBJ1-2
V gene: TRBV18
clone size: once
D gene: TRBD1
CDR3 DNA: TGTGCCAGCTCACTCCGGGACAGGGATGTATATGGCTACACCTTC
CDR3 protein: CASSLRDRDVYGYTF

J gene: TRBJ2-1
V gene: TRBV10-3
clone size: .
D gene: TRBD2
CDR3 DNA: TGTGCCATCAGTGAGTCCGGACTAGCGAGCGATGAGCAGTTCTTC
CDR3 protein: CAISESGLASDEQFF

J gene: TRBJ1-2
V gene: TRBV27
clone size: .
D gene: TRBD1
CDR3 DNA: TGTGCCAGCAGACCGACAGGGTTCGGTGGCTACACCTTC
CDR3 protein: CASRPTGFGGYTF

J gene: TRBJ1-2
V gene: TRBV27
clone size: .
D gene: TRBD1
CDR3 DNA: TGTGCCAGCAGTCCGGGACAGGCTGAGGGCTACACCTTC
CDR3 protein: CASSPGQAEGYTF

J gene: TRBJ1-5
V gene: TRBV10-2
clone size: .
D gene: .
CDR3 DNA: TGCGCCAGCAGTGAGTCGCCGGTATATAGCAATCAGCCCCAGCATTTT
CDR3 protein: CASSESPVYSNQPQHF

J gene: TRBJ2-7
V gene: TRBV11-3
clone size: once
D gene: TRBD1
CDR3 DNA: TGTGCCAGCAGCCCCCGACAGGGGAATCGGGCCTACGAGCAGTACTTC
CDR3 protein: CASSPRQGNRAYEQYF

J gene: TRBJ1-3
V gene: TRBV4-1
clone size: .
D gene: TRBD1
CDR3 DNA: TGCGCCAGCAGCCGACAGGGCGACTCTGGAAACACCATATATTTT
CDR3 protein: CASSRQGDSGNTIYF

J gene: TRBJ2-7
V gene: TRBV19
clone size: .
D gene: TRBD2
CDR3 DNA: TGTGCCAGTAGTGCGGGACTAGCCTACGAGCAGTACTTC
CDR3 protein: CASSAGLAYEQYF

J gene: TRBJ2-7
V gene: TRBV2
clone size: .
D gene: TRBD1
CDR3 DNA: TGTGCCAGCAGTCAACAGGGGGCCGGCTACGAGCAGTACTTC
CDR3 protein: CASSQQGAGYEQYF

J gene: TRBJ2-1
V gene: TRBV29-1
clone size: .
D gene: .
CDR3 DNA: TGCAGCGTTGTGCGTTTCTCCTACAATGAGCAGTTCTTC
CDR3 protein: CSVVRFSYNEQFF

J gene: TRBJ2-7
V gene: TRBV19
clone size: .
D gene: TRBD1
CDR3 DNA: TGTGCCAGTAGTAATAGGACAGGGGAGTACTTC
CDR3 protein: CASSNRTGEYF

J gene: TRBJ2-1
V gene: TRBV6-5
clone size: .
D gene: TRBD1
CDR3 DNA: TGTGCCAGCAAGAAGACAGGGGTCAATGAGCAGTTCTTC
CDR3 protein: CASKKTGVNEQFF

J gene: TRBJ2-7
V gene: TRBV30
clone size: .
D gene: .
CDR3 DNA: TGTGCCTGGAGTGTCGGCAGGGCATCCTACGAGCAGTACTTC
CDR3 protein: CAWSVGRASYEQYF

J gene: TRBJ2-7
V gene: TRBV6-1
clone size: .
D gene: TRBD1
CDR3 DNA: TGTGCCAGCAGTGAATGGGTACAGGGGTACGAGCAGTACTTC
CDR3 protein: CASSEWVQGYEQYF

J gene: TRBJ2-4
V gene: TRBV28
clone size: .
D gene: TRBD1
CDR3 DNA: TGTGCCAGCAGTTTAGACAGGGGCAAAAACATTCAGTACTTC
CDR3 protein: CASSLDRGKNIQYF

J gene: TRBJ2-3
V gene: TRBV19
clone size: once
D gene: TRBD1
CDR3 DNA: TGTGCCAGTGACAGGGGGAATACGCAGTATTTT
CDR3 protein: CASDRGNTQYF

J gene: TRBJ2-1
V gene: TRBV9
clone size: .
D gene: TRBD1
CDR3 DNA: TGTGCCAGCAGCGTACCTAAGACCGGGACAGGGACTATCCATGAGCAGTTCTTC
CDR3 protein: CASSVPKTGTGTIHEQFF

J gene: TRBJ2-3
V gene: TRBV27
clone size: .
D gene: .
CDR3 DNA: TGTGCCAGCAGTTTTCGGAGGAGCACAGATACGCAGTATTTT
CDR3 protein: CASSFRRSTDTQYF

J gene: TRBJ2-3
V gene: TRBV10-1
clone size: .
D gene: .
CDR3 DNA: TGCGCCAGCAGTGAGACGGGAGTGGCAGATACGCAGTATTTT
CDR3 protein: CASSETGVADTQYF

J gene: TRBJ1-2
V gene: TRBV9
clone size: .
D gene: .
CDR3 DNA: TGTGCCAGCAGCGTAGGACAGTCCTATGGCTACACCTTC
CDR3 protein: CASSVGQSYGYTF

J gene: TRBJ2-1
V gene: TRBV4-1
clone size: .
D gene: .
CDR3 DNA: TGCGCCAGCAGCCAAGATCGAAACTTTTACAATGAGCAGTTCTTC
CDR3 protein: CASSQDRNFYNEQFF

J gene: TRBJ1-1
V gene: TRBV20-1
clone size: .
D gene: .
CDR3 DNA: TGCAGTGCTAGAGTTCTTGAAGCTTTCTTT
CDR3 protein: CSARVLEAFF

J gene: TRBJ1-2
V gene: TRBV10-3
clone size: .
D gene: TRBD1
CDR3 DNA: TGTGCCATCAGTGGGACAGGGGAGGAAAGTGGCTACACCTTC
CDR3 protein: CAISGTGEESGYTF

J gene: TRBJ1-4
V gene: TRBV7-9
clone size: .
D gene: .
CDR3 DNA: TGTGCCAGCAGCTCTAATCCGACAGGTCGAGAAAAACTGTTTTTT
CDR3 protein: CASSSNPTGREKLFF

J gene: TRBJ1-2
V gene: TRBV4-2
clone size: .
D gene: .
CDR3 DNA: TGTGCCAGCAGCCCCGGAGACGGGGGTAACTATGGCTACACCTTC
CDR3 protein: CASSPGDGGNYGYTF

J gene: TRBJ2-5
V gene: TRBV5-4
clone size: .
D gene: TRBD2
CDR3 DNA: TGTGCCAGCAGCTTGTCTAGCGGGGGAAGCGGGGAGACCCAGTACTTC
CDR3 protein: CASSLSSGGSGETQYF

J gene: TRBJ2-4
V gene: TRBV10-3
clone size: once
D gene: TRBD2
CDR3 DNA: TGTGCCATCAGTGCCGGACTAGCGGGAGGGACCCAAAACATTCAGTACTTC
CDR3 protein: CAISAGLAGGTQNIQYF

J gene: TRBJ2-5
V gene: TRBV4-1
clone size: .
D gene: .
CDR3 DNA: TGCGCCAGCAGCAATAACAGGGCGCAAGAGACCCAGTACTTC
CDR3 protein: CASSNNRAQETQYF

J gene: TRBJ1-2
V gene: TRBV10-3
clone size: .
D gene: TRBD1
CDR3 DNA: TGTGCCATCAGCTACGGGACAGAATATGGCTACACCTTC
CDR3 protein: CAISYGTEYGYTF

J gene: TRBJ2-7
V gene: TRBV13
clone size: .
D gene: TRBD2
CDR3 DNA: TGTGCCAGCAGCTTAGCCCGAGGACTAGCGGGAGGGGACGAGCAGTACTTC
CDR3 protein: CASSLARGLAGGDEQYF

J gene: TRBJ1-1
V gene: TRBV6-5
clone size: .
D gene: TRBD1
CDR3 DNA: TGTGCCAGCAGTTTCATGGGACAGGGGTTTGAAGCTTTCTTT
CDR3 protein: CASSFMGQGFEAFF

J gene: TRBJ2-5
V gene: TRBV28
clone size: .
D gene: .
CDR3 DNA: TGTGCCAGCAGTTTCCCCTCCGCAGGGGCTCGGCCTCAAGAGACCCAGTACTTC
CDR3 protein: CASSFPSAGARPQETQYF

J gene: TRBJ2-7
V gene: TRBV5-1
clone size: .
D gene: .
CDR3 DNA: TGCGCCAGCAGCTTGGTGGGCAGCTACGAGCAGTACTTC
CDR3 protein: CASSLVGSYEQYF

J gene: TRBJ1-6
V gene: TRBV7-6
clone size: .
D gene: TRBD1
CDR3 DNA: TGTGCCAGCAGCCCAGGGGACAGTCGGGATTCACCCCTCCACTTT
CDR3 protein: CASSPGDSRDSPLHF

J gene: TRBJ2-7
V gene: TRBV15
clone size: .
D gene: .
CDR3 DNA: TGTGCCACCAGCAGAGATTCGCCCGGGATTTTTTACGAGCAGTACTTC
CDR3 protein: CATSRDSPGIFYEQYF

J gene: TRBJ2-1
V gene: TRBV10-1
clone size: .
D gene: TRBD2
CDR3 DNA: TGCGCCAGCAGTGAGTCCACTAGCGGGGGAAACAATGAGCAGTTCTTC
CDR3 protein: CASSESTSGGNNEQFF

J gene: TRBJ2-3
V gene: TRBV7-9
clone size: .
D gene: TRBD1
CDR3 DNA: TGTGCCAGCAGCTTACAGGGGGCTAGCACAGATACGCAGTATTTT
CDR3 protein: CASSLQGASTDTQYF

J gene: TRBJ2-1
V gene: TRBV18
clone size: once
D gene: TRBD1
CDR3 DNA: TGTGCCAGCTCACCAGACCGGGACAGGGGCCTCGGGCAGTTCTTC
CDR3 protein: CASSPDRDRGLGQFF

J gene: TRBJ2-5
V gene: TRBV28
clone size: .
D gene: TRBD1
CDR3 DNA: TGTGCCAGCAGTTGGCCCTTCTGGGACAGGGGCTTGGGTCAAGAGACCCAGTACTTC
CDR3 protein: CASSWPFWDRGLGQETQYF

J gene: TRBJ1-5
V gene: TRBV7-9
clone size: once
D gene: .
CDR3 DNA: TGTGCCAGCAGCTTAGGTCGGTCCAACGGGGATAATCAGCCCCAGCATTTT
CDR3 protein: CASSLGRSNGDNQPQHF